This T cell receptor beta chain was recorded in a study of blood T cell repertoires in COVID-19. From germline, CDR1 is KGHSH and CDR2 LQKENI. Unmatched junction bases numbered 7, after V lost 5 bases and J lost 5 bases. This CDR3 region has 15 residues. The table came from immunoSEQ multiplex PCR; TCRdb's copy has only in-frame clones and leaves some out. The repertoire holds approximately 150,000 clones, with over 65% as singletons. This clone was seen a single time. The clonotype was recovered from a man aged 50 or older with acute or convalescent COVID-19. The material sequenced was peripheral blood. The gene calls are TRBV18 and TRBJ2-3, with 10 positions matching TRBD1. The DNA of the CDR3 is TGTGCCAGCTCAACCCGACAGGGGGCGGTAGATACGCAGTATTTT. It translates to CASSTRQGAVDTQYF.